This T cell receptor beta chain was documented in a study of early T cells in non-severe SARS-CoV-2 infection. In the study overall: Sequencing input comprised bulk RNA from unsorted whole blood; chain pairing was not available.

Worth noting for this clonotype: Its target is unknown.

Study-wide results and limits: VDJdb-based matching was biased toward anti-spike CD8 responses and missed private and CD4 specificities.

Attachment of unique molecular identifiers to individual cDNA molecules was performed. MiXCR, applied by TCRdb to the 5' RACE reads, yields one record per CDR3 protein. The data show about 80,000 distinct CDR3 sequences, roughly 4.7% seen once. CDR1 and CDR2 from the germline V gene are MGHRA and YSYEKL. The CDR3 loop spans 15 amino acids. V shed 4 bases and J 1 base; nucleotides not matched to a gene: 4. The receptor's source is an adult who was a healthcare worker with PCR-confirmed SARS-CoV-2 infection or an uninfected control (not recorded which). Source: whole blood, taken at baseline. The genes are TRBV4-1 and TRBJ1-5, with 7 bases matching TRBD1. The CDR3 region is CASSPPGGSNQPQHF. The CDR3 DNA reads TGCGCCAGCAGCCCCCCAGGGGGGAGCAATCAGCCCCAGCATTTT.